The entry below describes one TCR beta chain. The CDR3 runs 15 residues. CDR1 is MNHNY and CDR2 is SVGAGI in the germline V gene (reference sequence). Trimming took off 8 bases at V and 2 bases at J, with 16 bases between the two ends. The sample belongs to a study of control samples from healthy donors and cancer patients. The method was immunoSEQ multiplex PCR; TCRdb's version includes in-frame clones alone and lacks a portion of them. The sample holds about 160,000 clones, 85% to 95% seen once. The genes are TRBV6-6 and TRBJ1-5; D is undetermined. Source material: blood. The origin of this receptor is a woman in her thirties or forties in good health. The CDR3, as DNA: TGTGCCAGCTCGTCGTGGGGTCGGGGCAATCAGCCCCAGCATTTT. Translation: CASSSWGRGNQPQHF.